Listed below are T cell receptor beta chains from one sample, sequenced in a study of cytomegalovirus exposure and HLA in healthy donors. Clones were read by immunoSEQ multiplex PCR, and TCRdb kept only the in-frame ones, dropping some. The data show approximately 150,000 clones, approximately 82% seen once. Sequencing was performed on PBMCs. These receptors all stem from a middle-aged woman in good health and CMV-seronegative. The CDR3 runs from the conserved cysteine through the conserved F or W. A D gene is named only where the DNA matches it firmly. Size values are once, few and many counts, or a class for expanded clones, and some rows have none.

v_call: TRBV7-2
d_call: NA
j_call: TRBJ1-1
clone_size: once
cdr3_aa: CASSLEGLWGTNTEAFF
cdr3_nt: TGTGCCAGCAGCTTAGAGGGTTTGTGGGGGACAAACACTGAAGCTTTCTTT

v_call: TRBV7-3
d_call: TRBD1
j_call: TRBJ2-1
clone_size: NA
cdr3_aa: CASSKTGTGSYNEQFF
cdr3_nt: TGTGCCAGCAGCAAAACCGGGACAGGCTCCTACAATGAGCAGTTCTTC

v_call: TRBV5-4
d_call: NA
j_call: TRBJ1-4
clone_size: few
cdr3_aa: CASSSGTTNEKLFF
cdr3_nt: TGTGCCAGCAGCTCGGGGACAACTAATGAAAAACTGTTTTTT

v_call: TRBV28
d_call: TRBD1
j_call: TRBJ1-2
clone_size: NA
cdr3_aa: CASSLPGTGEGYGYTF
cdr3_nt: TGTGCCAGCAGTTTACCCGGGACAGGGGAAGGCTATGGCTACACCTTC

v_call: TRBV5-6
d_call: NA
j_call: TRBJ2-7
clone_size: NA
cdr3_aa: CASEGGRDEQYF
cdr3_nt: TGTGCCAGCGAGGGGGGGAGGGACGAGCAGTACTTC

v_call: TRBV7-2
d_call: NA
j_call: TRBJ1-1
clone_size: NA
cdr3_aa: CASSSYRVEAFF
cdr3_nt: TGTGCCAGCAGCTCATACAGGGTTGAAGCTTTCTTT

v_call: TRBV19
d_call: TRBD1
j_call: TRBJ1-5
clone_size: NA
cdr3_aa: CASRAITGGNQPQHF
cdr3_nt: TGTGCCAGTAGAGCGATTACAGGGGGGAATCAGCCCCAGCATTTT

v_call: TRBV2
d_call: TRBD1
j_call: TRBJ1-1
clone_size: NA
cdr3_aa: CASSGGSRGQDTEAFF
cdr3_nt: TGTGCCAGCAGTGGAGGTTCCAGGGGGCAGGATACCGAAGCTTTCTTT

v_call: TRBV4-3
d_call: TRBD1
j_call: TRBJ1-1
clone_size: NA
cdr3_aa: CASSQVDRATEAFF
cdr3_nt: TGCGCCAGCAGCCAAGTGGACAGGGCCACTGAAGCTTTCTTT

v_call: TRBV6-5
d_call: TRBD2
j_call: TRBJ2-5
clone_size: NA
cdr3_aa: CASSSGGRALETQYF
cdr3_nt: TGTGCCAGCAGTTCAGGAGGGAGGGCCCTCGAGACCCAGTACTTC

v_call: TRBV7-2
d_call: NA
j_call: TRBJ2-1
clone_size: NA
cdr3_aa: CASSLDSPSYNEQFF
cdr3_nt: TGTGCCAGCAGCTTAGACTCCCCCTCCTACAATGAGCAGTTCTTC

v_call: TRBV4-3
d_call: NA
j_call: TRBJ2-5
clone_size: few
cdr3_aa: CASSQEPSPTQYF
cdr3_nt: TGCGCCAGCAGCCAAGAGCCTAGCCCCACCCAGTACTTC

v_call: TRBV9
d_call: TRBD1
j_call: TRBJ1-2
clone_size: NA
cdr3_aa: CASSVVVGYRGTNYGYTF
cdr3_nt: TGTGCCAGCAGCGTAGTAGTCGGGTACAGGGGGACTAACTATGGCTACACCTTC

v_call: TRBV6-6
d_call: NA
j_call: TRBJ2-7
clone_size: NA
cdr3_aa: CAIYTGINYEQYF
cdr3_nt: TGTGCCATCTACACGGGAATTAACTACGAGCAGTACTTC

v_call: TRBV10-3
d_call: TRBD2
j_call: TRBJ2-5
clone_size: NA
cdr3_aa: CASQSSGGYQETQYF
cdr3_nt: TGTGCCTCCCAAAGTAGCGGGGGCTACCAAGAGACCCAGTACTTC

v_call: TRBV9
d_call: NA
j_call: TRBJ1-2
clone_size: NA
cdr3_aa: CASSEGANYGYTF
cdr3_nt: TGTGCCAGCAGCGAAGGGGCTAACTATGGCTACACCTTC

v_call: TRBV21-1
d_call: NA
j_call: TRBJ1-2
clone_size: NA
cdr3_aa: CASSLSISSPSNYGYTF
cdr3_nt: TGTGCCAGCAGCCTGTCGATCAGTTCCCCCTCTAACTATGGCTACACCTTC

v_call: TRBV27
d_call: NA
j_call: TRBJ1-2
clone_size: NA
cdr3_aa: CASSYAGGSGYGYTF
cdr3_nt: TGTGCCAGCAGTTATGCGGGGGGCTCGGGCTATGGCTACACCTTC

v_call: TRBV7-9
d_call: NA
j_call: TRBJ1-2
clone_size: NA
cdr3_aa: CASSLGTGLGGYTF
cdr3_nt: TGTGCCAGCAGCTTAGGAACGGGGTTAGGTGGCTACACCTTC

v_call: TRBV7-2
d_call: TRBD2
j_call: TRBJ2-1
clone_size: NA
cdr3_aa: CASSFGGRRNEQFF
cdr3_nt: TGTGCCAGCAGCTTTGGCGGGAGGCGCAATGAGCAGTTCTTC

v_call: TRBV7-2
d_call: TRBD2
j_call: TRBJ2-7
clone_size: NA
cdr3_aa: CASSLITSGSYEQYF
cdr3_nt: TGTGCCAGCAGCTTAATCACTAGCGGGAGCTACGAGCAGTACTTC

v_call: TRBV14
d_call: TRBD2
j_call: TRBJ2-3
clone_size: NA
cdr3_aa: CASSQVRTSGSWTDTQYF
cdr3_nt: TGTGCCAGCAGCCAAGTGAGGACTAGCGGGAGTTGGACAGATACGCAGTATTTT

v_call: TRBV5-1
d_call: TRBD1
j_call: TRBJ2-6
clone_size: once
cdr3_aa: CASSPPGQGAGANVLTF
cdr3_nt: TGCGCCAGCAGCCCACCCGGACAGGGTGCTGGGGCCAACGTCCTGACTTTC

v_call: TRBV4-3
d_call: TRBD1
j_call: TRBJ2-3
clone_size: NA
cdr3_aa: CASSHVQGATDTQYF
cdr3_nt: TGCGCCAGCAGCCATGTACAGGGGGCCACAGATACGCAGTATTTT

v_call: TRBV19
d_call: TRBD2
j_call: TRBJ2-1
clone_size: NA
cdr3_aa: CASSIPSGRASSYNEQFF
cdr3_nt: TGTGCCAGTAGTATCCCGAGCGGGAGGGCATCATCCTACAATGAGCAGTTCTTC